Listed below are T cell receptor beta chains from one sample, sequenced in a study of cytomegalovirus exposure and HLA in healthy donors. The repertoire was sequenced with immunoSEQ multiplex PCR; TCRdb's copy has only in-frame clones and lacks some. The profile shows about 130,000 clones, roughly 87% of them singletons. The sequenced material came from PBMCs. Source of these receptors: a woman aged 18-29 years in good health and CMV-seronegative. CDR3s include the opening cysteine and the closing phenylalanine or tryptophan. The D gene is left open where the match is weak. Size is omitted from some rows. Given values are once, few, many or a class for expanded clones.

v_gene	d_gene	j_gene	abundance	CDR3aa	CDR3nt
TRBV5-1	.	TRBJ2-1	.	CASSLGQKMLSEQFF	TGCGCCAGCAGCTTAGGACAGAAAATGTTGAGTGAGCAGTTCTTC
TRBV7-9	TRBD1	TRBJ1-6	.	CASSSQGRSPLHF	TGTGCCAGCAGCTCACAGGGGCGGTCACCCCTCCACTTT
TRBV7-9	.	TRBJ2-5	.	CASSLGSGETQYF	TGTGCCAGCAGCTTAGGTAGTGGAGAGACCCAGTACTTC
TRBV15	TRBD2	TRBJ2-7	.	CATSSSERESSEQYF	TGTGCCACCAGCAGCTCAGAGCGGGAGTCTAGTGAGCAGTACTTC
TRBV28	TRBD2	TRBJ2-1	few	CASTGLAELAFSYNEQFF	TGTGCCAGCACTGGTCTAGCGGAACTCGCCTTCTCCTACAATGAGCAGTTCTTC
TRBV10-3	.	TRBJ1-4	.	CAISDNTGLGEKLFF	TGTGCCATCAGTGATAACACCGGGTTAGGCGAAAAACTGTTTTTT
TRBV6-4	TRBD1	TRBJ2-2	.	CASSDAWDRGRTGELFF	TGTGCCAGCAGTGACGCCTGGGACAGGGGGCGCACCGGGGAGCTGTTTTTT
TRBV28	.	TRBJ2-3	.	CASSLGFGGSTDTQYF	TGTGCCAGCAGTTTAGGGTTCGGCGGGAGCACAGATACGCAGTATTTT
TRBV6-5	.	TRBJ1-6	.	CASSADRPRNSPLHF	TGTGCCAGCAGTGCGGACAGACCTCGTAATTCACCCCTCCACTTT
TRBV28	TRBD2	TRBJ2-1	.	CASSPSLAGGHEQFF	TGTGCCAGCAGTCCGTCACTAGCGGGAGGGCATGAGCAGTTCTTC
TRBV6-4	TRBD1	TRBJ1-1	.	CASSATGVTEAFF	TGTGCCAGCAGTGCTACAGGGGTGACTGAAGCTTTCTTT
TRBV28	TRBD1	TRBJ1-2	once	CASSLGYAGGQQTHTF	TGTGCCAGCAGTTTAGGCTACGCTGGGGGACAGCAGACGCACACCTTC
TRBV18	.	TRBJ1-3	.	CASSPPNTGYSGNTIYF	TGTGCCAGCTCACCACCGAACACAGGCTACTCTGGAAACACCATATATTTT
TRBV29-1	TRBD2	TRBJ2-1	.	CSGTGTSGRDEQFF	TGCAGCGGAACCGGGACTAGCGGGAGAGATGAGCAGTTCTTC
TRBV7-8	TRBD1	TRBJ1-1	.	CASSLYRGRGMNTEAFF	TGTGCCAGCAGCTTATACAGGGGGCGCGGAATGAACACTGAAGCTTTCTTT
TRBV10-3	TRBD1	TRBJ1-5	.	CAISDLTGDTNQPQHF	TGTGCCATCAGTGATTTGACAGGGGATACCAATCAGCCCCAGCATTTT
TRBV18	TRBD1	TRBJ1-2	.	CASSPPAQGTGGYTF	TGTGCCAGCTCACCACCCGCACAGGGGACGGGCGGCTACACCTTC
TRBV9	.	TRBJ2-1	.	CASSQDGQSYNEQFF	TGTGCCAGCAGCCAAGACGGACAGAGCTACAATGAGCAGTTCTTC